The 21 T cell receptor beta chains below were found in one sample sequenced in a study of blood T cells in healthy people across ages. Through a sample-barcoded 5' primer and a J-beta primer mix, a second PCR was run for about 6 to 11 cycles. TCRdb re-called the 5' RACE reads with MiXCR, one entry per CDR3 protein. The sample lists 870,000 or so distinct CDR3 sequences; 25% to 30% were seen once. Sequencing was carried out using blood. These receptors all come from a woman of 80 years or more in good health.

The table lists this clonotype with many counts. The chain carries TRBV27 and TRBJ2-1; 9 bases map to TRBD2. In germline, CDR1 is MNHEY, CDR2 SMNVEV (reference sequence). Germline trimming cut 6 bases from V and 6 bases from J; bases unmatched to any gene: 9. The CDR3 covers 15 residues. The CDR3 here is CASRYGRGGLNEQFF. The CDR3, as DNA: TGTGCCAGCAGATACGGGCGGGGGGGTCTCAATGAGCAGTTCTTC.

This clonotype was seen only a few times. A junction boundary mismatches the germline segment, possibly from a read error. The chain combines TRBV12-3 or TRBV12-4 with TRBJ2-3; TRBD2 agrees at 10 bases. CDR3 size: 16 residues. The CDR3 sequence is CASSLRAGGSTGTQYF. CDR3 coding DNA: TGTGCCAGCAGTTTGAGAGCGGGGGGGAGCACAGGTACGCAGTATTTT.

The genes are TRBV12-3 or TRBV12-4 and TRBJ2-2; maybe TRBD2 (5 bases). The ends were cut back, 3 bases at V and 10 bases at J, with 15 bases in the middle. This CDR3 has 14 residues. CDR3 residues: CASSFLGDRQELFF. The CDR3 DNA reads TGTGCCAGCAGTTTTCTCGGGGATCGCCAGGAGCTGTTTTTT.

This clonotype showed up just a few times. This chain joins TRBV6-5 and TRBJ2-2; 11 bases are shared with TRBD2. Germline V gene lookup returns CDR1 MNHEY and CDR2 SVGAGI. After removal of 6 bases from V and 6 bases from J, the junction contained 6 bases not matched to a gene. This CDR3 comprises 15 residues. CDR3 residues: CASSLAGGVPGELFF. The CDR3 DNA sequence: TGTGCCAGCAGCTTAGCGGGGGGGGTCCCCGGGGAGCTGTTTTTT.

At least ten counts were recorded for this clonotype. The chain's CDR3 is CASSLRWGEETQYF. CDR3 coding DNA: TGTGCCAGCAGTTTAAGGTGGGGAGAGGAGACCCAGTACTTC. This sequence joins TRBV28 and TRBJ2-5; D is perhaps TRBD2 (5 bases). Germline V gene data show CDR1 as MDHEN and CDR2 as SYDVKM. The V end was cut by 2 bases, the J end by 5 bases, with 12 bases between. CDR3 length: 14 residues. The complete variable domain, with remaining parts taken from reference TRBV28 and TRBJ2-5, reads DVKVTQSSRYLVKRTGEKVFLECVQDMDHENMFWYRQDPGLGLRLIYFSYDVKMKEKGDIPEGYSVSREKKERFSLILESASTNQTSMYLCASSLRWGEETQYFGPGTRLLVL.

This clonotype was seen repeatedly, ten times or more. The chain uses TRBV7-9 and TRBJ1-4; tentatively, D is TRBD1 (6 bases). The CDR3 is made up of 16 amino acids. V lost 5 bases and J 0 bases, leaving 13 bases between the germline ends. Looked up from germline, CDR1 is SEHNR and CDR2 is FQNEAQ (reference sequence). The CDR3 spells CASSPGQFATNEKLFF. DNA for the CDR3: TGTGCCAGCAGCCCAGGACAGTTTGCAACTAATGAAAAACTGTTTTTT.

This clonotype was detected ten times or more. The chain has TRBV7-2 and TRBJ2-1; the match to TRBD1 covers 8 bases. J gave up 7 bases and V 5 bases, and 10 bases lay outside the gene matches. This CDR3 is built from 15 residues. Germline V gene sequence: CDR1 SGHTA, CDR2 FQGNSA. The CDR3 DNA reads TGTGCCAGCAGCAAACAGGACAGGGTCGGGAATGAGCAGTTCTTC. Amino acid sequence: CASSKQDRVGNEQFF.

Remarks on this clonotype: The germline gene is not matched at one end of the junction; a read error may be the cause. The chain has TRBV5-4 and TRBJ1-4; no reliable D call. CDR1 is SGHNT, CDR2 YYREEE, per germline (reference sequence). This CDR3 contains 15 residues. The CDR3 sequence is CASASSGSTNERLFF. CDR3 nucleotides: TGTGCCAGCGCCTCGTCGGGTTCAACTAATGAAAGACTGTTTTTT.

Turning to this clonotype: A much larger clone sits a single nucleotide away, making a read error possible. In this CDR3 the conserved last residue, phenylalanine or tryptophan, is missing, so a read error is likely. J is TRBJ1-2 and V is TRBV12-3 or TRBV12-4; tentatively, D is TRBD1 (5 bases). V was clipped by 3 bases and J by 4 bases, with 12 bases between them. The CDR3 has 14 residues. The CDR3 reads CASSFQGGPYGYTV. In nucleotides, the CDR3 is TGTGCCAGCAGTTTTCAGGGCGGTCCCTATGGCTACACCGTC.

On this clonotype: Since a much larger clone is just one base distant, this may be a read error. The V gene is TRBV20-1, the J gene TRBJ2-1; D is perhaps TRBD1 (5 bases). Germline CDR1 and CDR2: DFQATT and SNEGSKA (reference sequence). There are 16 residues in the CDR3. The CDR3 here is CSARDVGHFGANERFF. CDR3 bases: TGCAGTGCTAGAGATGTGGGGCATTTTGGGGCCAATGAGCGGTTCTTC.

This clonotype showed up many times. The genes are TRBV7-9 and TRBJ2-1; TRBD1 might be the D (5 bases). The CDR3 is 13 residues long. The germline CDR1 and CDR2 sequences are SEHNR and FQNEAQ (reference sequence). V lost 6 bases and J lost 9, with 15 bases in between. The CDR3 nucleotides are TGTGCCAGCAGGAAGGGGCAGGGTGGTGAGCAGTTCTTC. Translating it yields CASRKGQGGEQFF.

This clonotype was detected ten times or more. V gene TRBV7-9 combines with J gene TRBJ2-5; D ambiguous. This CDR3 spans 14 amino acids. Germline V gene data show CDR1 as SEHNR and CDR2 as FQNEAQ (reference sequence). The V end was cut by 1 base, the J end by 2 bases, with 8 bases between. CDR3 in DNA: TGTGCCAGCAGCTTAGGGGTGATACAAGAGACCCAGTACTTC. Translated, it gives CASSLGVIQETQYF.

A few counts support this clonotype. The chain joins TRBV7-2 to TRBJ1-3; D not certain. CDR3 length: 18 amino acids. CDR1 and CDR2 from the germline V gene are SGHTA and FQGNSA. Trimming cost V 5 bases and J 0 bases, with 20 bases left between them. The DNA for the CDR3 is TGTGCCAGCAGCCACGAACCGGCAGGAACCATCTCTGGAAACACCATATATTTT. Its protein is CASSHEPAGTISGNTIYF.

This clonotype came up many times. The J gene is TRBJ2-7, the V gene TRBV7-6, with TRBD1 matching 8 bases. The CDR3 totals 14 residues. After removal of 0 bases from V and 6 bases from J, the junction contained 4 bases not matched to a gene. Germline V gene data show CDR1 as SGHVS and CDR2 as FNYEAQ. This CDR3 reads CASSLAGQGSEQYF. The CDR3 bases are TGTGCCAGCAGCTTAGCTGGACAGGGTAGCGAGCAGTACTTC.

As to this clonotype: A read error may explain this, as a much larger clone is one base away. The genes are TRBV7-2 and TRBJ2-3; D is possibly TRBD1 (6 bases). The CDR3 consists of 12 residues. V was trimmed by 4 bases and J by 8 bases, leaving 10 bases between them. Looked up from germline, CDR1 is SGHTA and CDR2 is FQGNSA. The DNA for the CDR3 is TGTGCCAGCAGCTCGCTCAGGGGTACGCAGTATTTT. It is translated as CASSSLRGTQYF.

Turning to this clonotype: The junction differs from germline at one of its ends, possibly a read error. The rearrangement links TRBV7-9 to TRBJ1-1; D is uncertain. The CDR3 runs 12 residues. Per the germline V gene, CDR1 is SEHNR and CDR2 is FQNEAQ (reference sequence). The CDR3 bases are TGTGCCGGCAGCTTAGCGGCGAAGGGAGCTTTCTTT. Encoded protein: CAGSLAAKGAFF.

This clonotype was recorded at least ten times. This CDR3 reads CASSRDGGTYNEQFF. As DNA, the CDR3 is TGCGCCAGCAGCCGAGACGGAGGGACCTACAATGAGCAGTTCTTC. The chain uses TRBV5-1 and TRBJ2-1; possible D gene TRBD2, 6 bases. Trimming cost V 4 bases and J 2 bases, with 13 bases left between them. Per germline, CDR1 SGHRS and CDR2 YFSETQ. This CDR3 comprises 15 residues.

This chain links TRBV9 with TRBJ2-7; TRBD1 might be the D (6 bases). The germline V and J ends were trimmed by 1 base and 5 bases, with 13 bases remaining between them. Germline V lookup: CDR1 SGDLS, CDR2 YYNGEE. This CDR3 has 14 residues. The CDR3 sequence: CASSVLAGADEQYF. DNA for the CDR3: TGTGCCAGCAGCGTACTCGCAGGGGCCGACGAGCAGTACTTC.

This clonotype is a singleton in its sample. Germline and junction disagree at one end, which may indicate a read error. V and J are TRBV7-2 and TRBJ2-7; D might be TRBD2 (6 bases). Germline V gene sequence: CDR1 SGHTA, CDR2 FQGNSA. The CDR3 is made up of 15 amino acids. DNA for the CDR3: TGCGCCAGCAGCCCCCGGGGGAGAGGTGCCTACAAGCAGTACTTC. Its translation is CASSPRGRGAYKQYF.

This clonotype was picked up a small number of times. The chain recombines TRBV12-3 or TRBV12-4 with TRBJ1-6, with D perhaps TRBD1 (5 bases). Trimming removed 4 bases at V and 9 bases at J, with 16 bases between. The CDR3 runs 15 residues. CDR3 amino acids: CASSYGLDTSSPLHF. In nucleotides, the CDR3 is TGTGCCAGCAGTTACGGATTGGACACTTCTTCACCCCTCCACTTT.

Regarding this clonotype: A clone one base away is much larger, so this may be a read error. The CDR3 loop is CASREEVIQAQYF. The CDR3, as DNA: TGCGCCAGCAGGGAGGAGGTGATCCAGGCGCAGTATTTT. This chain links TRBV10-1 with TRBJ2-3; possible D gene TRBD2, 5 bases. CDR3 length: 13 amino acids. CDR1 and CDR2 from the germline V gene are WNHNN and SYGVQD (reference sequence). V lost 6 bases and J 10 bases, leaving 17 bases between the germline ends.